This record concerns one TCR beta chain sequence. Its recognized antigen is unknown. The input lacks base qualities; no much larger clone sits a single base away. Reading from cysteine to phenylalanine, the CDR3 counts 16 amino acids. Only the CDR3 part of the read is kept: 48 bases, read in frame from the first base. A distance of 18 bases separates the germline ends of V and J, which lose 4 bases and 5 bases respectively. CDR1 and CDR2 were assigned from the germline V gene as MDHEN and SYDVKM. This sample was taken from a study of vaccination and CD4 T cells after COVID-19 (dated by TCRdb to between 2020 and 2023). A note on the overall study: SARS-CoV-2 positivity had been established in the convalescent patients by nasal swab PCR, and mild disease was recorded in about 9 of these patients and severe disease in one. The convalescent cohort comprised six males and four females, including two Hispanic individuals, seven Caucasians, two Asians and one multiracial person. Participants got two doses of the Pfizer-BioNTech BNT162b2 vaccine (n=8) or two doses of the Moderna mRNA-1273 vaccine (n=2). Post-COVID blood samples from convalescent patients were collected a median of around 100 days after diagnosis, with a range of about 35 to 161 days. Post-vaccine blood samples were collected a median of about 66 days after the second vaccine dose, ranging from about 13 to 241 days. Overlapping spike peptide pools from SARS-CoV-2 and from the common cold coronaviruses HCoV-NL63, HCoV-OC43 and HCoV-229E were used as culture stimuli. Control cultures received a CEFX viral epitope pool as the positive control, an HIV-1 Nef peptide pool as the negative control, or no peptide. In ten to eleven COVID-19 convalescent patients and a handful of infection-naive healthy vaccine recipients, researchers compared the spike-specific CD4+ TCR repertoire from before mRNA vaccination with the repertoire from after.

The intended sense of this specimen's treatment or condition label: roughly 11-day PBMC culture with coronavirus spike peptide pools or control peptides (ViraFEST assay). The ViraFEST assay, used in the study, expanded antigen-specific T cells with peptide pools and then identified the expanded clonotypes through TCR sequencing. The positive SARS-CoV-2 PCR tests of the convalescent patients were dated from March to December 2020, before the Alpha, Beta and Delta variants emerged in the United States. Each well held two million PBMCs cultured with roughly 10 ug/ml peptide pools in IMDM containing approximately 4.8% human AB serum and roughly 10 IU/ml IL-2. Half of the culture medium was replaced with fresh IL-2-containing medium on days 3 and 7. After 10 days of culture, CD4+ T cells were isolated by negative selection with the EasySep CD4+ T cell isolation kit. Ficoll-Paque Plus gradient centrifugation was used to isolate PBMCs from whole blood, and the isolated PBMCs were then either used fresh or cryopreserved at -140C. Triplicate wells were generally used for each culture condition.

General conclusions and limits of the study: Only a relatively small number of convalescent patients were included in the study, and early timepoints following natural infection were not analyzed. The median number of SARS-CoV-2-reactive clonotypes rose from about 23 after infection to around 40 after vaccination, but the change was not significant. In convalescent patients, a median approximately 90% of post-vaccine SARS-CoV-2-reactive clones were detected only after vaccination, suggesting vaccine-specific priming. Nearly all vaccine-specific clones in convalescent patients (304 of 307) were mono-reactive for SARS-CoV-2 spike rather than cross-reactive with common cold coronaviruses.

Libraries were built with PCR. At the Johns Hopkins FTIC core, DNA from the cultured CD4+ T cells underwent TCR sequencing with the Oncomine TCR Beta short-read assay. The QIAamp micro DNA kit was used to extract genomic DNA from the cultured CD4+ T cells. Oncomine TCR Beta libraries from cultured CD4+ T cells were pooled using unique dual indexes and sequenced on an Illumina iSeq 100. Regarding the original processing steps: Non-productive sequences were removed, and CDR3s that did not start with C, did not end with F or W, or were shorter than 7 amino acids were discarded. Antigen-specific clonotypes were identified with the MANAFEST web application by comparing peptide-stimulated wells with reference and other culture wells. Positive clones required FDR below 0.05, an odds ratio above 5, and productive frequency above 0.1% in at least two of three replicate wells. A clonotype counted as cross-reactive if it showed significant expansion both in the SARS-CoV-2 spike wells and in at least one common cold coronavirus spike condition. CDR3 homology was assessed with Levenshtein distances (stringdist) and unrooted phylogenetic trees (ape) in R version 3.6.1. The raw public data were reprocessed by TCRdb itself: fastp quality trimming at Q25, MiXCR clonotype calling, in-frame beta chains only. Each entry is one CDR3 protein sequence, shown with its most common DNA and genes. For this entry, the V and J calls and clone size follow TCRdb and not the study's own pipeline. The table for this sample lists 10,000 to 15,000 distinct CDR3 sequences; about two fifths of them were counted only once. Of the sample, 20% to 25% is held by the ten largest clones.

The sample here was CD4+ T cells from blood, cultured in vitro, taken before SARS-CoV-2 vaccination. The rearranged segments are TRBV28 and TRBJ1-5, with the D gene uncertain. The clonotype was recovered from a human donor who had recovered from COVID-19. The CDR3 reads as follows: CASSSFVGVRDQPQHF. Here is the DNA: TGTGCCAGCAGTTCGTTCGTAGGAGTTCGGGATCAGCCCCAGCATTTT.